A selection of T cell receptor beta chains follows, all from one sample in a study of cytotoxic CD8 clonotypes in ibrutinib-treated CLL. Clones were read by immunoSEQ multiplex PCR, and TCRdb kept only the in-frame ones, dropping some. This sample has over 150,000 clones, with over 60% found just once. The sequenced sample was PBMCs, obtained after 24 months of ibrutinib treatment. The receptors derive from a human donor with chronic lymphocytic leukemia. Each CDR3 is given with its conserved first and last residue. The order of the fields is clone size, V gene, D gene, J gene, CDR3 protein, CDR3 DNA. The D gene is left open where the match is weak. Expanded clones are given a class, and other clones once, few, many or no size at all.

size: .; V: TRBV15; D: .; J: TRBJ2-7; CDR3: CATSRDNGDGYEQYF; DNA: TGTGCCACCAGCAGAGATAACGGAGACGGCTACGAGCAGTACTTC
size: .; V: TRBV25-1; D: .; J: TRBJ2-3; CDR3: CASSEGRTDTQYF; DNA: TGTGCCAGCAGTGAGGGCCGCACAGATACGCAGTATTTT
size: .; V: TRBV19; D: .; J: TRBJ2-7; CDR3: CASSTSLARAYEQYF; DNA: TGTGCCAGTAGTACCAGCCTAGCGAGAGCCTACGAGCAGTACTTC
size: .; V: TRBV19; D: TRBD1; J: TRBJ1-4; CDR3: CASRTGSATNEKLFF; DNA: TGTGCCTCCCGGACAGGGAGTGCAACTAATGAAAAACTGTTTTTT
size: few; V: TRBV7-9; D: .; J: TRBJ2-3; CDR3: CASSDRDTQYF; DNA: TGTGCCAGCAGCGATCGAGATACGCAGTATTTT
size: .; V: TRBV30; D: TRBD1; J: TRBJ2-7; CDR3: CAWSSGTAGTEQYF; DNA: TGTGCCTGGAGTTCGGGGACAGCCGGAACCGAGCAGTACTTC
size: .; V: TRBV5-1; D: .; J: TRBJ2-6; CDR3: CASSFPFPGTLSGANVLTF; DNA: TGCGCCAGCAGCTTTCCTTTCCCAGGAACCCTCTCTGGGGCCAACGTCCTGACTTTC
size: .; V: TRBV30; D: .; J: TRBJ2-7; CDR3: CAWTKSTPRYEQYF; DNA: TGTGCCTGGACCAAATCGACCCCAAGATACGAGCAGTACTTC
size: .; V: TRBV7-2; D: .; J: TRBJ1-4; CDR3: CASSLLATNEKLFF; DNA: TGTGCCAGCAGCTTATTGGCAACTAATGAAAAACTGTTTTTT
size: .; V: TRBV28; D: .; J: TRBJ2-7; CDR3: CASSLDNSYEQYF; DNA: TGTGCCAGCAGTCTGGACAACTCCTACGAGCAGTACTTC
size: .; V: TRBV25-1; D: .; J: TRBJ2-1; CDR3: CASELAEQFF; DNA: TGTGCCAGCGAGTTGGCTGAGCAGTTCTTC
size: once; V: TRBV6-5; D: TRBD1; J: TRBJ1-2; CDR3: CASSYSRQGVYGYTF; DNA: TGTGCCAGCAGTTACTCCCGACAGGGGGTCTATGGCTACACCTTC
size: .; V: TRBV6-5; D: TRBD1; J: TRBJ2-7; CDR3: CASSYSRQGYNEQYF; DNA: TGTGCCAGCAGTTACTCGCGACAGGGGTACAACGAGCAGTACTTC
size: .; V: TRBV5-1; D: .; J: TRBJ2-7; CDR3: CASSLGPAGVYEQYF; DNA: TGCGCCAGCAGCTTGGGGCCGGCAGGGGTCTACGAGCAGTACTTC
size: .; V: TRBV27; D: .; J: TRBJ1-1; CDR3: CASSSLEGLNTEAFF; DNA: TGTGCCAGCAGTTCCCTGGAGGGGTTGAACACTGAAGCTTTCTTT
size: .; V: TRBV7-2; D: TRBD2; J: TRBJ2-2; CDR3: CASSFSGENTGELFF; DNA: TGTGCCAGCAGCTTTAGCGGGGAGAACACCGGGGAGCTGTTTTTT
size: .; V: TRBV29-1; D: TRBD1; J: TRBJ2-1; CDR3: CSAKIQGVGNEQFF; DNA: TGCAGCGCCAAAATACAGGGGGTGGGCAATGAGCAGTTCTTC
size: few; V: TRBV7-8; D: .; J: TRBJ2-7; CDR3: CASSWQIGHEQYF; DNA: TGTGCCAGCAGCTGGCAGATTGGTCACGAGCAGTACTTC
size: .; V: TRBV29-1; D: .; J: TRBJ1-5; CDR3: CSVEVGNGNQPQHF; DNA: TGCAGCGTTGAGGTCGGGAATGGCAATCAGCCCCAGCATTTT
size: few; V: TRBV7-9; D: .; J: TRBJ2-1; CDR3: CASTTSGEQFF; DNA: TGTGCCAGCACTACAAGTGGCGAGCAGTTCTTC
size: .; V: TRBV7-2; D: .; J: TRBJ2-5; CDR3: CASSTEETQYF; DNA: TGTGCCAGCAGTACCGAAGAGACCCAGTACTTC
size: .; V: TRBV10-3; D: .; J: TRBJ1-1; CDR3: CAISDRVDTEAFF; DNA: TGTGCCATCAGTGACAGGGTGGACACTGAAGCTTTCTTT
size: .; V: TRBV7-9; D: TRBD2; J: TRBJ2-7; CDR3: CASSFSQREGREQYF; DNA: TGTGCCAGCAGCTTTTCCCAGCGGGAGGGCCGGGAGCAGTACTTC
size: .; V: TRBV6-5; D: .; J: TRBJ1-1; CDR3: CASSYSTWVHTEAFF; DNA: TGTGCCAGCAGTTACTCGACGTGGGTACACACTGAAGCTTTCTTT
size: .; V: TRBV6-1; D: .; J: TRBJ2-1; CDR3: CASREEDSYNEQFF; DNA: TGTGCCAGCAGGGAAGAGGACAGCTACAATGAGCAGTTCTTC
size: once; V: TRBV28; D: TRBD2; J: TRBJ2-7; CDR3: CASNTGLANGQYF; DNA: TGTGCCAGCAATACTGGACTAGCGAACGGGCAGTACTTC
size: .; V: TRBV7-3; D: .; J: TRBJ2-1; CDR3: CASSLSAQHNEQFF; DNA: TGTGCCAGCAGCTTATCGGCACAGCACAATGAGCAGTTCTTC
size: .; V: TRBV27; D: .; J: TRBJ1-1; CDR3: CASSLLAIEPENTEAFF; DNA: TGTGCCAGCAGTTTATTGGCGATAGAGCCGGAGAACACTGAAGCTTTCTTT
size: few; V: TRBV18; D: .; J: TRBJ2-7; CDR3: CASSPELYEQYF; DNA: TGTGCCAGCTCACCGGAATTATACGAGCAGTACTTC
size: few; V: TRBV6-5; D: .; J: TRBJ1-1; CDR3: CASSYAGTMNTEAFF; DNA: TGTGCCAGCAGTTACGCCGGGACAATGAACACTGAAGCTTTCTTT
size: .; V: TRBV7-9; D: .; J: TRBJ2-7; CDR3: CASSLEADSYEQYF; DNA: TGTGCCAGCAGCTTAGAGGCAGACTCCTACGAGCAGTACTTC
size: .; V: TRBV28; D: .; J: TRBJ1-1; CDR3: CASSLRANAEAFF; DNA: TGTGCCAGCAGTTTAAGGGCTAACGCTGAAGCTTTCTTT
size: .; V: TRBV6-5; D: .; J: TRBJ1-4; CDR3: CASSYSGGLHEKLFF; DNA: TGTGCCAGCAGTTACTCGGGGGGACTCCATGAAAAACTGTTTTTT
size: .; V: TRBV18; D: TRBD1; J: TRBJ2-7; CDR3: CASSLRQGTYEQYF; DNA: TGTGCCAGCTCACTTCGACAGGGAACCTACGAGCAGTACTTC
size: .; V: TRBV19; D: .; J: TRBJ1-2; CDR3: CASETPSNYGYTF; DNA: TGTGCCAGCGAGACACCCTCTAACTATGGCTACACCTTC
size: few; V: TRBV10-3; D: .; J: TRBJ2-7; CDR3: CAISRGTTLEAYEQYF; DNA: TGTGCCATCAGTAGGGGGACTACCCTGGAGGCCTACGAGCAGTACTTC
size: few; V: TRBV7-5; D: .; J: TRBJ2-1; CDR3: CVRSLSSGRNNEQFF; DNA: TGTGTCAGAAGCTTATCCAGCGGGAGAAACAATGAGCAGTTCTTC
size: few; V: TRBV30; D: TRBD1; J: TRBJ1-5; CDR3: CAWTGTGNQPQHF; DNA: TGTGCCTGGACCGGGACAGGCAATCAGCCCCAGCATTTT
size: few; V: TRBV11-1; D: .; J: TRBJ2-3; CDR3: CASSTNHGAIRNTQYF; DNA: TGTGCCAGCAGTACTAACCACGGAGCGATTAGAAATACGCAGTATTTT
size: .; V: TRBV4-1; D: .; J: TRBJ2-3; CDR3: CASSQGRGNTDTQYF; DNA: TGCGCCAGCAGCCAAGGTCGCGGAAACACAGATACGCAGTATTTT
size: .; V: TRBV30; D: .; J: TRBJ1-1; CDR3: CAWSEESDTEAFF; DNA: TGTGCCTGGAGTGAGGAATCGGACACTGAAGCTTTCTTT
size: .; V: TRBV27; D: .; J: TRBJ2-2; CDR3: CASSSAGELFF; DNA: TGTGCCAGCAGTTCTGCCGGGGAGCTGTTTTTT
size: few; V: TRBV5-1; D: .; J: TRBJ1-2; CDR3: CASSLEDSGSNYGYTF; DNA: TGCGCCAGCAGCTTGGAGGATTCAGGGTCCAACTATGGCTACACCTTC
size: .; V: TRBV11-2; D: .; J: TRBJ2-3; CDR3: CASSQNQGDTQYF; DNA: TGTGCCAGCAGCCAAAATCAGGGAGATACGCAGTATTTT
size: .; V: TRBV9; D: TRBD2; J: TRBJ2-1; CDR3: CASSVLAGPVDEQFF; DNA: TGTGCCAGCAGCGTACTAGCGGGCCCGGTGGATGAGCAGTTCTTC
size: .; V: TRBV2; D: TRBD1; J: TRBJ2-4; CDR3: CASSPGTAMNIQYF; DNA: TGTGCCAGCAGTCCCGGGACAGCCATGAACATTCAGTACTTC
size: few; V: TRBV6-5; D: TRBD1; J: TRBJ2-7; CDR3: CASRTGAEQYF; DNA: TGTGCCAGTCGGACAGGAGCCGAGCAGTACTTC
size: .; V: TRBV28; D: .; J: TRBJ2-2; CDR3: CASSSNRRYTGELFF; DNA: TGTGCCAGCAGTTCAAACAGGCGGTACACCGGGGAGCTGTTTTTT
size: .; V: TRBV4-3; D: TRBD2; J: TRBJ2-5; CDR3: CASSYGTTSGGGAQYF; DNA: TGCGCCAGCAGCTACGGAACGACTAGCGGGGGCGGGGCCCAGTACTTC
size: .; V: TRBV7-8; D: .; J: TRBJ2-1; CDR3: CASSLLPSGTLAGAYNEQFF; DNA: TGTGCCAGCAGCTTATTGCCTAGCGGTACCTTGGCAGGGGCCTACAATGAGCAGTTCTTC
size: few; V: TRBV6-1; D: .; J: TRBJ1-2; CDR3: CASSEGPDNYGYTF; DNA: TGTGCCAGCAGCGAAGGACCGGATAACTATGGCTACACCTTC
size: once; V: TRBV7-9; D: .; J: TRBJ2-1; CDR3: CASSLRQGSYNEQFF; DNA: TGTGCCAGCAGCTTACGTCAGGGATCCTACAATGAGCAGTTCTTC
size: .; V: TRBV7-3; D: .; J: TRBJ2-1; CDR3: CASSLSRLNNEQFF; DNA: TGTGCCAGCAGCTTGTCGAGACTTAACAATGAGCAGTTCTTC